A single sample is the source of the 10 T cell receptor beta chains below, sequenced in a study of cytomegalovirus exposure and HLA in healthy donors. The PCR had 60 Vbeta and 13 Jbeta primers. Sequencing used immunoSEQ multiplex PCR; TCRdb keeps in-frame clones, though not all of them. This sample has 160,000 or so clones, with over 75% found just once. Sequenced: PBMCs. The receptors originated from a man in his forties in good health and CMV-seronegative.

In the case of this clone: Other DNA sequences in the sample encode the same CDR3. The chain is built from TRBV7-9 and TRBJ2-7, with D perhaps TRBD1 (5 bases). This CDR3 has 14 residues. Germline V CDR1 and CDR2: SEHNR, FQNEAQ (reference sequence). Trimming removed 2 bases at V and 2 bases at J, with 10 bases between. The CDR3 DNA is TGTGCCAGCAGCTTACGAGACAGACCCTACGAGCAGTACTTC. Translating gives CASSLRDRPYEQYF.

In its sample, this clone was seen a few times. The rearrangement joins TRBV5-1 to TRBJ2-5; 12 bases agree with TRBD2. Per the germline V gene, CDR1 is SGHRS and CDR2 is YFSETQ. With V trimmed by 4 bases and J by 2 bases, 6 bases remained unmatched. This CDR3 is built from 16 residues. The CDR3 spells CASSLAGGTGQETQYF. The CDR3 DNA is TGCGCCAGCAGCCTAGCGGGGGGGACGGGACAAGAGACCCAGTACTTC.

The CDR3 region is CASSIGGGSYEQYF. In DNA, the CDR3 is TGTGCCAGTAGTATCGGGGGTGGGTCCTACGAGCAGTACTTC. The rearrangement uses TRBV19 and TRBJ2-7, with D perhaps TRBD2 (6 bases). Trimming cost V 3 bases and J 1 base, with 10 bases left between them. CDR3 size: 14 residues. Germline V gives CDR1 LNHDA, CDR2 SQIVND (reference sequence).

This chain links TRBV7-2 with TRBJ2-2; D is uncertain. Germline assignment: CDR1 SGHTA and CDR2 FQGNSA. The CDR3 contains 13 residues. The V end was cut by 5 bases, the J end by 4 bases, with 8 bases between. Here the CDR3 reads CASSPVVTGELFF. DNA for the CDR3: TGTGCCAGCAGCCCGGTTGTCACCGGGGAGCTGTTTTTT.

This chain joins TRBV10-3 and TRBJ2-1; unclear D gene. Germline V lookup: CDR1 ENHRY, CDR2 SYGVKD. The length of the CDR3 is 11 residues. With 3 bases removed from V and 7 bases from J, the gap between germline ends came to 4 bases. This chain's CDR3 is CAISELNEQFF. Here the CDR3 DNA reads TGTGCCATCAGTGAACTGAATGAGCAGTTCTTC.

The chain combines TRBV5-1 with TRBJ1-5; D not certain. The CDR3 contains 13 residues. Trimming took off 4 bases at V and 4 bases at J, with 9 bases between the two ends. Germline CDR1 reads SGHRS; CDR2 reads YFSETQ. CDR3 protein: CASSPGLNQPQHF. The CDR3 DNA reads TGCGCCAGCAGCCCGGGTTTGAATCAGCCCCAGCATTTT.

The gene calls are TRBV7-2 and TRBJ2-3, with D perhaps matching TRBD1 (5 bases). Trimming removed 6 bases at V and 3 bases at J, with 16 bases between. In germline, CDR1 is SGHTA, CDR2 FQGNSA. The CDR3 is 15 amino acids. The chain's CDR3 is CASRPWQGGTDTQYF. CDR3 bases: TGTGCCAGCAGACCGTGGCAGGGTGGAACAGATACGCAGTATTTT.

The chain has TRBV11-3 and TRBJ2-2, with 7 bases aligning to TRBD1. The length of the CDR3 is 14 residues. Germline assignment: CDR1 SGHNT and CDR2 YENEEA. Trimming cost V 4 bases and J 3 bases; bases outside gene matches: 2. In nucleotides, the CDR3 is TGTGCCAGCAGCTCCACAGGGGACACCGGGGAGCTGTTTTTT. Amino acids: CASSSTGDTGELFF.

The rearrangement links TRBV30 to TRBJ2-5; possible D gene TRBD2, 6 bases. The CDR3 totals 12 residues. Germline V lookup: CDR1 GTSNPN, CDR2 SVGIG (reference sequence). Trimming took off 1 base at V and 5 bases at J, with 8 bases between the two ends. The CDR3 loop is CAWSGGEETQYF. The CDR3 nucleotides are TGTGCCTGGAGTGGGGGGGAGGAGACCCAGTACTTC.

The chain links TRBV5-4 to TRBJ1-1, with D possibly being TRBD1 (5 bases). Germline V lookup: CDR1 SGHNT, CDR2 YYREEE (reference sequence). This CDR3 is 14 amino acids long. Trimming shortened V by 2 bases and J by 5 bases, and 13 bases separated the two germline ends. The CDR3 DNA follows: TGTGCCAGCAGCTTTCACGGGGGGTCGACTGAAGCTTTCTTT. It yields the protein CASSFHGGSTEAFF.